One and the same sample provided the 15 T cell receptor beta chains below, sequenced in a study of a mutant IDH1 vaccine in newly diagnosed glioma. Sample time point: week 11, during vaccination. Topical imiquimod accompanied each vaccine dose, which consisted of 300 ug of mutant IDH1 20-mer peptide. No antigen has been identified for these receptors. Profiled with immunoSEQ multiplex PCR; TCRdb holds only in-frame clones, not every one. The data show about 120,000 clones, around four fifths seen once. The sample in question was PBMCs, obtained from a glioma patient whose treatment included an IDH1 peptide vaccine. Receptors originate from a middle-aged man with glioma.

The rearrangement links TRBV7-8 to TRBJ1-5, with TRBD1 matching 10 bases. The CDR3 covers 17 residues. Trimming took 6 bases from V and 6 from J; bases not matched to a gene: 14. The germline V gene has CDR1 SGHVS and CDR2 FQNEAQ. CDR3 coding DNA: TGTGCCAGCAGTACCCTCCGGACAGGGGGAAGGGGTCAGCCCCAGCATTTT. This sequence encodes CASSTLRTGGRGQPQHF.

This sequence joins TRBV21-1 and TRBJ1-3. TRBV21-1 is a listed pseudogene. This CDR3 contains 14 residues. In DNA, the CDR3 is TGTGCCAGCATCCACCCGGCGAAAGGAAACACCATATATTTT. It encodes CASIHPAKGNTIYF.

This chain joins TRBV5-6 and TRBJ1-4; D call uncertain. Germline-derived CDR1 and CDR2 are SGHDT and YYEEEE. V lost 4 bases and J lost 6, with 13 bases in between. CDR3 size: 14 residues. In DNA, the CDR3 is TGTGCCAGCAGCGAACTCGGGAGTCATGAAAAACTGTTTTTT. Translating it yields CASSELGSHEKLFF.

V usage is TRBV27 and J usage is TRBJ1-1, with 8 nucleotides matching TRBD1. The CDR3 is 15 amino acids. In germline, CDR1 is MNHEY, CDR2 SMNVEV (reference sequence). The V gene end was trimmed by 6 bases and the J gene end by 1 base; junction bases not matched to a gene: 7. The CDR3 here is CASRPGQGPNTEAFF. The CDR3 DNA reads TGTGCCAGCAGACCTGGACAGGGCCCGAACACTGAAGCTTTCTTT.

This clone was counted once. The genes are TRBV7-9 and TRBJ2-7; the D gene is possibly TRBD2 (7 bases). The germline CDR1 and CDR2 sequences are SEHNR and FQNEAQ (reference sequence). V was trimmed by 1 base and J by 2 bases, leaving 15 bases between them. The length of the CDR3 is 16 residues. CDR3 coding DNA: TGTGCCAGCAGCTTAGGAGGGGGGGGCAAAGCCTACGAGCAGTACTTC. Amino acids: CASSLGGGGKAYEQYF.

The gene calls are TRBV25-1 and TRBJ1-1; TRBD1 agrees at 8 bases. This CDR3 is built from 14 residues. J gave up 4 bases and V 6 bases, and 7 bases lay outside the gene matches. Per the germline V gene, CDR1 is MGHDK and CDR2 is SYGVNS. This CDR3 reads CASSRTGFGTEAFF. CDR3 nucleotides: TGTGCCAGCAGCAGGACAGGGTTTGGCACTGAAGCTTTCTTT.

This clone was seen a few times. The chain employs TRBV30 and TRBJ1-1; D gene uncertain. Germline V gene data show CDR1 as GTSNPN and CDR2 as SVGIG (reference sequence). The V and J ends lost 4 bases and 1 base respectively, with 7 bases between them. This CDR3 region has 12 residues. CDR3: CAWTPANTEAFF. In DNA, the CDR3 is TGTGCCTGGACACCCGCGAACACTGAAGCTTTCTTT.

The rearrangement uses TRBV7-3 and TRBJ1-1; maybe TRBD1 (6 bases). CDR1 is SGHTA and CDR2 is FQGTGA in the germline V gene. The germline V and J ends were trimmed by 3 bases and 4 bases, with 9 bases remaining between them. The length of the CDR3 is 13 residues. This CDR3 is CASSFGGPTEAFF. Here the CDR3 DNA reads TGTGCCAGCAGCTTCGGGGGGCCCACTGAAGCTTTCTTT.

CDR3 in DNA: TGCAGTGCTAGAGAGGCAGGAGCCCAGCATTTT. It is translated as CSAREAGAQHF. The rearrangement joins TRBV20-1 to TRBJ1-5; unclear D gene. Germline V gives CDR1 DFQATT, CDR2 SNEGSKA (reference sequence). The CDR3 contains 11 residues. V was clipped by 0 bases and J by 11 bases, with 8 bases between them.

The V and J genes are TRBV5-1 and TRBJ2-5; D not resolved. The CDR3 is 14 amino acids. V was cut by 1 base and J by 0 bases, with 7 bases left in between. Germline CDR1 reads SGHRS; CDR2 reads YFSETQ. The DNA for the CDR3 is TGCGCCAGCAGCTTGACACCTTACCAAGAGACCCAGTACTTC. Protein: CASSLTPYQETQYF.

The gene calls are TRBV7-8 and TRBJ2-7; possibly TRBD2 for D (6 bases). The CDR3 sequence is 18 residues long. The germline CDR1 and CDR2 sequences are SGHVS and FQNEAQ. Trimming removed 5 bases from V and 5 bases from J, with 28 bases in between. Here the CDR3 reads CASSLSGLLWGGTDEQYF. CDR3 nucleotide sequence: TGTGCCAGCAGCCTTTCTGGCCTCCTATGGGGTGGGACTGACGAGCAGTACTTC. The complete variable domain, with remaining parts taken from reference TRBV7-8 and TRBJ2-7, reads GAGVSQSPRYKVAKRGQDVALRCDPISGHVSLFWYQQALGQGPEFLTYFQNEAQLDKSGLPSDRFFAERPEGSVSTLKIQRTQQEDSAVYLCASSLSGLLWGGTDEQYFGPGTRLTVT.

A few counts support this clone. The J gene is TRBJ2-7, the V gene TRBV19, with 9 bases that match TRBD1. The CDR3 has 14 residues. Germline values: CDR1 LNHDA, CDR2 SQIVND (reference sequence). Trimming removed 4 bases from V and 3 bases from J; junction bases left unmatched: 4. The CDR3 bases are TGTGCCAGTAGTACAAGGACAGGGGACTACGAGCAGTACTTC. Protein product: CASSTRTGDYEQYF.

The chain is built from TRBV5-1 and TRBJ1-1; 7 nucleotides agree with TRBD1. V dropped 4 bases and J dropped 10; count of bases not matched to a gene: 10. CDR3 size: 13 residues. Germline lookup yields CDR1 SGHRS and CDR2 YFSETQ. CDR3 residues: CASSVDRVDTAFF. The CDR3 DNA reads as TGCGCCAGCAGCGTAGACAGGGTAGACACAGCTTTCTTT.

J is TRBJ1-5 and V is TRBV2; D ambiguous. This CDR3 region has 22 residues. V was shortened by 0 bases and J by 1 base, with 28 bases between the two germline ends. The germline V gene has CDR1 SNHLY and CDR2 FYNNEI. The DNA for the CDR3 is TGTGCCAGCAGTGAAGCTTGGACGGATTCATTTGGGGTTACGTCAAGCAATCAGCCCCAGCATTTT. Its translation is CASSEAWTDSFGVTSSNQPQHF.

This clone turned up a few times. The chain carries TRBV19 and TRBJ1-5, with D possibly matching TRBD1 (5 bases). The CDR3 consists of 15 residues. The germline gives CDR1 LNHDA, CDR2 SQIVND (reference sequence). Trimming cost V 6 bases and J 1 base, with 13 bases left between them. CDR3 residues: CASSRPTASNQPQHF. The CDR3 DNA is TGTGCCAGTAGCCGCCCGACAGCAAGCAATCAGCCCCAGCATTTT.